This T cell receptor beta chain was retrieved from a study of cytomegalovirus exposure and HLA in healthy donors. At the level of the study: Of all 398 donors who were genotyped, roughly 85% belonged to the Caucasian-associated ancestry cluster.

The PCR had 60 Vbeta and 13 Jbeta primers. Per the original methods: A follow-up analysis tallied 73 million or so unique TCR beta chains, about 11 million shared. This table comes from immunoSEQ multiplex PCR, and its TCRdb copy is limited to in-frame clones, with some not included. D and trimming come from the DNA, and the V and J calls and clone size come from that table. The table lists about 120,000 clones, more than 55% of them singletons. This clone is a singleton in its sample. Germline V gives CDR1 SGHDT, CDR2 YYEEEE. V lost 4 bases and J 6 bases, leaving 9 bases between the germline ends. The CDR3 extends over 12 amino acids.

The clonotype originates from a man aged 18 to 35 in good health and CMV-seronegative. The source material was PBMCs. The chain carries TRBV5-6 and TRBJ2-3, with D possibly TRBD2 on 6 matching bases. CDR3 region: CASSRGWDTQYF. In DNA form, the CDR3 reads TGTGCCAGCAGCCGGGGGTGGGATACGCAGTATTTT.